Sequencing of this T cell receptor beta chain was carried out in a study of blood T cell repertoires in COVID-19. The authors' processing: By means of reference gene primer amplification, nucleated cell counts were estimated. The assay was immunoSEQ multiplex PCR, and TCRdb's table has in-frame clones only and misses some. That table supplies the V and J calls and clone size; D and trimming were determined from the DNA. The sample comprises 160,000 or so clones, 65% to 90% of which are singletons, and more than 1.5% rests with the top ten. Germline loops: CDR1 LGHNA, CDR2 YNFKEQ. CDR3 length: 17 residues. Trimming took 5 bases from V and 1 from J, leaving 20 bases between them.

The clonotype comes from a human donor in a cohort sampled during active COVID-19. Sequenced material: peripheral blood. This chain joins TRBV4-2 and TRBJ2-5; TRBD1 is a possible D gene (6 bases). The CDR3 DNA is TGTGCCAGCAGCTCCCGGGGAACAGGGAACTTCCAAGAGACCCAGTACTTC. It codes for CASSSRGTGNFQETQYF.